A single sample is the source of the 16 T cell receptor beta chains below, sequenced in a study of molecular identifiers for immune sequencing clone quantification. TCRdb reanalysed the PCR reads using MiXCR and keeps one entry per CDR3 protein. Of approximately 100,000 distinct CDR3 sequences listed, about 35% were seen once; the top ten hold around 3.8%. The material sequenced was naive CD8+ T cells from blood, with Jurkat cell RNA spiked in. Stated subset: FACS-sorted CD8+CD4-CCR7+CD45RA+ naive T cells. These receptors all stem from a human donor in good health. Some libraries in this study had Jurkat cell RNA spiked in.

This clonotype has a handful of counts. The J gene is TRBJ2-7, the V gene TRBV6-5; D gene ambiguous. The CDR3 loop spans 12 amino acids. Germline V CDR1 and CDR2: MNHEY, SVGAGI. V gave up 10 bases and J gave up 2 bases, with 12 bases separating them. The DNA of the CDR3 is TGTGCCACTATCGGTCGCGCCTACGAGCAGTACTTC. Encoded protein: CATIGRAYEQYF.

The chain recombines TRBV5-8 with TRBJ2-1; 9 nucleotides agree with TRBD2. The CDR3 covers 17 residues. The germline CDR1 and CDR2 sequences are SGHTS and YDEGEE. The junction had 10 bases not matched to a gene; V was cut back by 2 bases and J by 4 bases. CDR3 loop: CASSFSSGRIRYNEQFF. The CDR3, as DNA: TGTGCCAGCAGCTTTTCCAGCGGGAGGATTCGGTACAATGAGCAGTTCTTC. Drawing the rest from reference TRBV5-8 and TRBJ2-1, the complete variable domain is EAGVTQSPTHLIKTRGQQATLRCSPISGHTSVYWYQQALGLGLQFLLWYDEGEERNRGNFPPRFSGRQFPNYSSELNVNALELEDSALYLCASSFSSGRIRYNEQFFGPGTRLTVL.

A few counts support this clonotype. V usage is TRBV6-7 and J usage is TRBJ2-5, with D perhaps TRBD1 (5 bases). TRBV6-7 counts as an open reading frame of uncertain function. The CDR3 is 17 amino acids. Deletions cut 0 bases from V and 3 bases from J, with 17 bases between. CDR3 coding DNA: TGTGCCAGCAGTTACTCGTCAGGGCCCCATCCTAAAGAGACCCAGTACTTC. Amino acid sequence: CASSYSSGPHPKETQYF.

About this clonotype itself: A single base separates this from a much larger clone, so it may be a read error. This chain joins TRBV5-1 and TRBJ2-1; tentative D call: TRBD2 (5 bases). Germline-derived CDR1 and CDR2 are SGHRS and YFSETQ. The germline V and J ends were trimmed by 0 bases and 5 bases, with 15 bases remaining between them. This CDR3 region has 16 residues. The DNA of the CDR3 is TGCGCCAGCAGCTTGGCCGGGGTAAGTCCCAACAATGAGCAGTTCTTC. Protein product: CASSLAGVSPNNEQFF.

The rearrangement links TRBV9 to TRBJ1-5; D may be TRBD1 (6 bases). The CDR3 totals 15 residues. V lost 2 bases to trimming and J lost 4 bases, with 13 bases between them. CDR1 and CDR2 (germline): SGDLS, YYNGEE. CDR3 bases: TGTGCCAGCAGCGTGTTGGGGGCTCCGAATCAGCCCCAGCATTTT. This gives the protein CASSVLGAPNQPQHF. The entire variable domain, with the rest obtained from reference TRBV9 and TRBJ1-5, is as follows: DSGVTQTPKHLITATGQRVTLRCSPRSGDLSVYWYQQSLDQGLQFLIQYYNGEERAKGNILERFSAQQFPDLHSELNLSSLELGDSALYFCASSVLGAPNQPQHFGDGTRLSIL.

As to this clonotype: Just one base apart from a much larger clone, this may be a read error. No conserved phenylalanine or tryptophan is present at the end of the CDR3, so a read error is the likely explanation. This chain links TRBV29-1 with TRBJ2-7, with 8 bases aligning to TRBD2. Trimming cost V 4 bases and J 9 bases; bases outside gene matches: 14. The length of the CDR3 is 14 residues. Germline lookup yields CDR1 SQVTM and CDR2 ANQGSEA. CDR3 coding DNA: TGCAGCGTTGTTGAGCGGGACGGGGGACTAGGGCAGTACTAC. It codes for CSVVERDGGLGQYY.

Only a few counts were recorded for this clonotype. The J gene is TRBJ2-5, the V gene TRBV5-1; 9 bases are shared with TRBD2. The V segment lost 4 bases and the J segment 1 base; nucleotides outside the gene matches: 5. CDR3 length equals 15 residues. The germline V gene has CDR1 SGHRS and CDR2 YFSETQ. CDR3 nucleotides: TGCGCCAGCAGCCCTGCGGGAGGGATCCAAGAGACCCAGTACTTC. This encodes CASSPAGGIQETQYF.

This clonotype was counted a few times. V and J are TRBV6-2 or TRBV6-3 and TRBJ1-5, with unresolved D. The CDR3 sequence is 14 residues long. The V gene lost 2 bases and the J gene lost 0 bases, with 5 bases spanning the gap. CDR1 is MNHEY, CDR2 SVGEGT, per germline. CDR3 in amino acids: CASSYVNSNQPQHF. CDR3 nucleotide sequence: TGTGCCAGCAGTTACGTGAATAGCAATCAGCCCCAGCATTTT.

This clonotype was detected many times. The genes are TRBV19 and TRBJ2-5; no reliable D call. The CDR3 has 11 residues. The V end was cut by 3 bases, the J end by 5 bases, with 4 bases between. Germline CDR1 and CDR2: LNHDA and SQIVND (reference sequence). The CDR3 sequence: CASSIKETQYF. DNA for the CDR3: TGTGCCAGTAGTATTAAGGAGACCCAGTACTTC.

The rearrangement uses TRBV10-3 and TRBJ1-1; D is undetermined. V lost 11 bases and J 0 bases, leaving 19 bases between the germline ends. Germline CDR1 is ENHRY and CDR2 is SYGVKD. This CDR3 contains 15 residues. The CDR3 sequence: CAVGDGVMVNTEAFF. Here the CDR3 DNA reads TGTGCCGTTGGGGATGGGGTAATGGTGAACACTGAAGCTTTCTTT.

There are a few counts of this clonotype. The J gene is TRBJ1-1, the V gene TRBV5-6; D is unclear. CDR1 is SGHDT, CDR2 YYEEEE, per germline. V lost 0 bases and J 7 bases, leaving 10 bases between the germline ends. The CDR3 has 13 residues. CDR3 in amino acids: CASSLGTVGEAFF. For the CDR3, the DNA is TGTGCCAGCAGCTTGGGGACTGTAGGTGAAGCTTTCTTT. The complete variable domain, with remaining parts taken from reference TRBV5-6 and TRBJ1-1, reads DAGVTQSPTHLIKTRGQQVTLRCSPKSGHDTVSWYQQALGQGPQFIFQYYEEEERQRGNFPDRFSGHQFPNYSSELNVNALLLGDSALYLCASSLGTVGEAFFGQGTRLTVV.

This clonotype was seen only a few times. The gene calls are TRBV6-2 or TRBV6-3 and TRBJ2-4; TRBD2 matches at 14 bases. The germline V gene has CDR1 MNHEY and CDR2 SVGEGT. After removal of 6 bases from V and 8 bases from J, the junction contained 15 bases not matched to a gene. The length of the CDR3 is 18 residues. The CDR3 loop is CASRGLRLAGGPGDIQYF. The DNA of the CDR3 is TGTGCCAGCAGGGGACTCCGACTAGCGGGAGGGCCCGGGGACATTCAGTACTTC.

This clonotype was found many times. The CDR3 region is CASSDKELGGTQYF. In nucleotides, the CDR3 is TGCGCCAGCAGTGATAAGGAACTAGGCGGTACGCAGTATTTT. The chain combines TRBV10-2 with TRBJ2-3, with TRBD2 as a possible D gene (5 bases). Germline V gene sequence: CDR1 WSHSY, CDR2 SAAADI. The CDR3 extends over 14 amino acids. The V end was cut by 3 bases, the J end by 8 bases, with 15 bases between.

The CDR3 spells CASSVGTSGGETQYF. CDR3 in DNA: TGTGCCAGCAGCGTGGGGACTAGCGGGGGTGAGACCCAGTACTTC. This chain uses TRBV11-2 with TRBJ2-5; 14 bases line up with TRBD2. Germline CDR1 SGHAT, CDR2 FQNNGV. This CDR3 has 15 residues. V trimming: 5 bases; J trimming: 5 bases; junction bases outside the gene matches: 4.

This clonotype has just a few counts. The chain recombines TRBV9 with TRBJ2-3; tentatively, D is TRBD1 (6 bases). CDR1 and CDR2 (germline): SGDLS, YYNGEE. V lost 6 bases to trimming and J lost 6 bases, with 20 bases between them. This CDR3 region has 15 residues. The CDR3 reads CASTGTSSPSDTQYF. CDR3 bases: TGTGCCAGCACCGGGACATCAAGTCCCAGCGATACGCAGTATTTT.

This clonotype was seen a handful of times. The CDR3 sequence is CASSNIRDRGTDTQYF. The CDR3 bases are TGTGCCAGCAGCAATATCCGGGACAGGGGGACAGATACGCAGTATTTT. V is TRBV12-3 or TRBV12-4 and J is TRBJ2-3; 11 bases agree with TRBD1. V trimming: 6 bases; J trimming: 3 bases; junction bases outside the gene matches: 8. The CDR3 is 16 residues long.